This T cell receptor beta chain was sequenced in a study of T cell responses to AZD1222 COVID-19 vaccine. Across the whole study: Second-dose intervals of approximately 4 or approximately 12 weeks were pooled. The study, taken as a whole, reports: Baseline testing showed seropositivity in only six AZD1222 recipients.

Germline loops: CDR1 LGHDT, CDR2 YNNKEL (reference sequence). The V end lost 1 base, the J end lost 10 bases, and 14 bases lay between the germline ends. The CDR3 runs 15 residues. This table comes from immunoSEQ multiplex PCR, and its TCRdb copy is limited to in-frame clones, with some not included. Here the sample spans approximately 260,000 clones, more than 85% being singletons. As for this clone: What it binds is not known.

This specimen consisted of peripheral blood, obtained on day 0 of AZD1222 vaccination. The clonotype originates from an adult in good health. The chain combines TRBV3-1 (or the pseudogene TRBV3-2) with TRBJ1-6, with a tentative D call TRBD1 (5 bases). In nucleotides, the CDR3 is TGTGCCAGCAGCCAAGGGGTGGGGGGGAAGTCACCCCTCCACTTT. As protein: CASSQGVGGKSPLHF.